This TCR beta chain was documented in a study of blood T cell repertoires in COVID-19. Study as a whole: Samples taken during acute and convalescent COVID-19 were collected in the United States, Italy and Spain. Nucleic acid was either cDNA or gDNA, and it came from T cells, B-cell-depleted T cells, or PBMCs.

Study members were between roughly 18 and 89 years old and lived in over 20 US regions. A single count supports this clone. In the authors' methods: Reference gene primer amplification gave nucleated cell count estimates. Clones were read by immunoSEQ multiplex PCR, and TCRdb kept only the in-frame ones, dropping some. For V, J and clone size, that table is used; D and trimming come from the DNA. The sample yields around 220,000 clones, approximately 90% seen once. Germline CDR1 LNHNV, CDR2 YYDKDF (reference sequence). The CDR3 runs 14 residues. The V end lost 0 bases, the J end lost 4 bases, and 9 bases lay between the germline ends.

The sequenced material came from PBMCs or T cells enriched from blood (not recorded which). The rearrangement joins TRBV15 to TRBJ2-5; D is possibly TRBD1 (5 bases). The clonotype originates from a woman in her 30s with acute COVID-19. CDR3: CATSRDLGPETQYF. The CDR3 DNA reads TGTGCCACCAGCAGAGATCTGGGGCCAGAGACCCAGTACTTC.